The 32 T cell receptor beta chains reported below all come from one sample, sequenced in a study of shared clonotypes between healthy human individuals. Using immunoSEQ multiplex PCR, the repertoire was profiled, and TCRdb retains in-frame clones only, with some absent. This table has about 1.1 million clones, roughly 74% appearing once. The sequencing input was memory CD4+ T cells from PBMCs. The sample's subset: CD45RA-negative fraction. These receptors were obtained from a man aged 18 to 29 in good health. Some clones in this sample may be carry-over from other donors' samples.

The chain joins TRBV4-1 to TRBJ2-3, with 7 bases matching TRBD1. After removal of 2 bases from V and 6 bases from J, the junction contained 2 bases not matched to a gene. Germline lookup yields CDR1 MGHRA and CDR2 YSYEKL. This CDR3 spans 13 amino acids. CDR3 coding DNA: TGCGCCAGCAGCCAACTGACAGGGGATACGCAGTATTTT. This gives the protein CASSQLTGDTQYF.

The rearrangement joins TRBV15 to TRBJ2-5; D ambiguous. The CDR3 length is 12 residues. Looked up from germline, CDR1 is LNHNV and CDR2 is YYDKDF (reference sequence). V was clipped by 3 bases and J by 4 bases, with 6 bases between them. The DNA for the CDR3 is TGTGCCACCAGCAGCCGCGGAGAGACCCAGTACTTC. This sequence encodes CATSSRGETQYF.

The chain recombines TRBV10-3 with TRBJ2-6; D tentatively reads TRBD1 or TRBD2 (6 bases each). This CDR3 spans 16 amino acids. In germline, CDR1 is ENHRY, CDR2 SYGVKD. The V and J ends lost 10 bases and 3 bases respectively, with 19 bases between them. For the CDR3, the DNA is TGTGCCACCCGGGGGCCCACAGGTGGTGGGGCCAACGTCCTGACTTTC. Its translation: CATRGPTGGGANVLTF.

V is TRBV2 and J is TRBJ2-5; 14 bases map to TRBD2. V was clipped by 3 bases and J by 3 bases; unmatched bases: 18. The CDR3 has 21 residues. The germline gives CDR1 SNHLY, CDR2 FYNNEI. CDR3 loop: CASSDPTGTPGLAGEKETQYF. The DNA for the CDR3 is TGTGCCAGCAGTGACCCCACAGGGACACCGGGACTAGCGGGAGAGAAAGAGACCCAGTACTTC. The full variable domain, completed using reference TRBV2 and TRBJ2-5, is EPEVTQTPSHQVTQMGQEVILRCVPISNHLYFYWYRQILGQKVEFLVSFYNNEISEKSEIFDDQFSVERPDGSNFTLKIRSTKLEDSAMYFCASSDPTGTPGLAGEKETQYFGPGTRLLVL.

This rearrangement joins TRBV29-1 to TRBJ2-3; tentative D call: TRBD1 (6 bases). In germline, CDR1 is SQVTM, CDR2 ANQGSEA. The CDR3 is 16 residues long. V lost 3 bases and J lost 3, with 19 bases in between. This CDR3 is CSVESADRGGTDTQYF. The CDR3 bases are TGCAGCGTTGAGAGTGCGGACAGAGGTGGGACAGATACGCAGTATTTT.

The rearrangement links TRBV18 to TRBJ2-1, with unresolved D. V lost 4 bases and J lost 9, with 7 bases in between. The CDR3 loop spans 11 amino acids. In germline, CDR1 is KGHSH, CDR2 LQKENI. The CDR3 bases are TGTGCCAGCTCACTGACAAGTGAGCAGTTCTTC. Its translation is CASSLTSEQFF.

The chain has TRBV28 and TRBJ2-5; tentative D call: TRBD1 (6 bases). This CDR3 is built from 14 residues. Germline V gives CDR1 MDHEN, CDR2 SYDVKM. V shed 4 bases and J shed 5 bases, with 14 bases lying between them. The CDR3 nucleotides read TGTGCCAGCAGTTCCGACAGGTTAGGGGAGACCCAGTACTTC. The encoded protein is CASSSDRLGETQYF.

In its sample, this clone was seen many times. The chain is built from TRBV28 and TRBJ1-5, with 10 bases identical to TRBD1. Germline trimming cut 6 bases from V and 4 bases from J; bases unmatched to any gene: 0. The CDR3 runs to 13 residues. From germline, CDR1 is MDHEN and CDR2 SYDVKM. The DNA for the CDR3 is TGTGCCAGCAGGGACAGGGGGAATCAGCCCCAGCATTTT. Amino acid sequence: CASRDRGNQPQHF.

The V and J genes are TRBV7-2 and TRBJ2-7; the D gene could be TRBD1 or TRBD2 (6 bases each). The germline V gene has CDR1 SGHTA and CDR2 FQGNSA. V lost 5 bases, J lost 3 bases, and 17 bases lay in between. This CDR3 contains 15 residues. The CDR3 bases are TGTGCCAGCAGCCCCTTAGGGGGGAGAGTCTACGAGCAGTACTTC. Its protein product is CASSPLGGRVYEQYF.

The V call is TRBV7-2, the J call TRBJ1-5; D may be TRBD1 (5 bases). This CDR3 region has 13 residues. Per the germline V gene, CDR1 is SGHTA and CDR2 is FQGNSA. V was pared by 5 bases and J by 4 bases, with 9 bases between. CDR3 residues: CASSRQNNQPQHF. CDR3 sequence (DNA): TGTGCCAGCAGCAGACAGAATAATCAGCCCCAGCATTTT. Looking up the rest from reference TRBV7-2 and TRBJ1-5 gives the full variable domain: GAGVSQSPSNKVTEKGKDVELRCDPISGHTALYWYRQSLGQGLEFLIYFQGNSAPDKSGLPSDRFSAERTGGSVSTLTIQRTQQEDSAVYLCASSRQNNQPQHFGDGTRLSIL.

The chain uses TRBV5-1 and TRBJ2-5, with unresolved D. V lost 1 base and J lost 2, with 9 bases in between. Per the germline V gene, CDR1 is SGHRS and CDR2 is YFSETQ. This CDR3 comprises 14 residues. The CDR3 nucleotides are TGCGCCAGCAGCTTGATTAACAGTCAAGAGACCCAGTACTTC. It encodes CASSLINSQETQYF.

The chain combines TRBV5-1 with TRBJ2-7; D not certain. This CDR3 has 14 residues. V was cut by 4 bases and J by 4 bases, with 15 bases left in between. The V gene's germline CDR1 is SGHRS and CDR2 YFSETQ. The chain's CDR3 is CASSRGRSWYEQYF. CDR3 DNA sequence: TGCGCCAGCAGCCGAGGACGGTCTTGGTACGAGCAGTACTTC.

There are a few counts of this clone. This chain uses TRBV9 with TRBJ2-3, with D tentatively TRBD2 (6 bases). The V gene's germline CDR1 is SGDLS and CDR2 YYNGEE. The CDR3 consists of 15 residues. Between the trimmed V and J ends, which lost 7 bases and 4 bases, there was a span of 19 bases. The CDR3 region is CASAPRERAPDTQYF. Written as DNA, the CDR3 is TGTGCCAGCGCGCCCAGGGAGCGGGCCCCAGATACGCAGTATTTT.

This chain links TRBV30 with TRBJ2-7; D unclear. Germline V gives CDR1 GTSNPN, CDR2 SVGIG (reference sequence). CDR3 size: 10 residues. V gave up 6 bases and J gave up 3 bases, with 6 bases separating them. CDR3 in amino acids: CACGDYEQYF. The CDR3 region has the DNA TGTGCCTGTGGAGACTACGAGCAGTACTTC.

This sequence joins TRBV27 and TRBJ1-1; D possibly corresponds to TRBD1 (5 bases). The V end lost 5 bases, the J end lost 5 bases, and 15 bases lay between the germline ends. Germline CDR1 and CDR2: MNHEY and SMNVEV (reference sequence). The CDR3 runs to 14 residues. CDR3 loop: CASSPGPWGTEAFF. CDR3 DNA sequence: TGTGCCAGCAGTCCGGGACCGTGGGGTACTGAAGCTTTCTTT.

The chain joins TRBV7-2 to TRBJ1-4, with D unclear. This CDR3 contains 16 residues. V lost 5 bases and J lost 0, with 13 bases in between. Germline values: CDR1 SGHTA, CDR2 FQGNSA. Here the CDR3 DNA reads TGTGCCAGCAGCGCATCTCTAGTTTCAACTAATGAAAAACTGTTTTTT. It translates to CASSASLVSTNEKLFF.

Concerning this clone itself: Distinct nucleotide sequences in the sample also encode this CDR3. The gene calls are TRBV28 and TRBJ2-7; D uncertain. The V and J ends lost 2 bases and 0 bases respectively, with 5 bases between them. CDR1 MDHEN and CDR2 SYDVKM come from the germline V gene. CDR3 size: 13 residues. The CDR3 sequence is CASSLRSSYEQYF. CDR3 nucleotides: TGTGCCAGCAGTTTACGGAGCTCCTACGAGCAGTACTTC. The full variable domain, its missing parts supplied by reference TRBV28 and TRBJ2-7, is DVKVTQSSRYLVKRTGEKVFLECVQDMDHENMFWYRQDPGLGLRLIYFSYDVKMKEKGDIPEGYSVSREKKERFSLILESASTNQTSMYLCASSLRSSYEQYFGPGTRLTVT.

The gene calls are TRBV2 and TRBJ2-5; TRBD2 agrees at 7 bases. This CDR3 has 17 residues. Germline V CDR1 and CDR2: SNHLY, FYNNEI. With V trimmed by 0 bases and J by 2 bases, 9 bases remained unmatched. CDR3 DNA: TGTGCCAGCAGTGAAGCTAGGGCTAGCGGACTGCAAGAGACCCAGTACTTC. It is translated as CASSEARASGLQETQYF.

This clone has only a few counts. This may be a read error, as it is one base from a much larger clone. Other nucleotide sequences from this sample produce the same CDR3. The V and J genes are TRBV6-1 and TRBJ1-5; 7 bases match TRBD1. The CDR3 spans 13 residues. Germline values: CDR1 MNHNS, CDR2 SASEGT. With 6 bases clipped from V and 2 bases from J, the junction kept 1 base outside the gene matches. The CDR3 DNA is TGTGCCAGCAGGGGGACAGGCAATCAGCCCCAGCATTTT. As protein: CASRGTGNQPQHF.

The J gene is TRBJ1-2, the V gene TRBV2, with TRBD1 matching over 10 bases. CDR3 length equals 15 residues. The germline V gene encodes CDR1 SNHLY and CDR2 FYNNEI. V shed 8 bases, J shed 1 base, and the junction held 7 bases outside the gene matches. This CDR3 is CASARTGGDNYGYTF. CDR3 bases: TGTGCCAGCGCCCGGACAGGGGGGGATAACTATGGCTACACCTTC.

This clone was seen only once. CDR3 nucleotide sequence: TGTGCCAGCAGGACCTACGTAGCTACACATCGCACTGAAGCTTTCTTT. Amino acids: CASRTYVATHRTEAFF. The rearrangement joins TRBV21-1 to TRBJ1-1. TRBV21-1 is assigned pseudogene status. This CDR3 contains 16 residues.

This clone was detected a few times. V usage is TRBV4-3 and J usage is TRBJ2-4; D gene ambiguous. Trimming removed 0 bases from V and 1 base from J, with 10 bases in between. The CDR3 has 16 amino acids. Germline CDR1 is LGHNA and CDR2 is YSLEER. The CDR3 sequence is CASSQEVGIAKNIQYF. The CDR3 DNA reads TGCGCCAGCAGCCAAGAAGTGGGGATTGCCAAAAACATTCAGTACTTC.

The rearrangement uses TRBV14 and TRBJ2-3; D perhaps matches TRBD2 (5 bases). The CDR3 has 16 amino acids. Germline loops: CDR1 SGHDN, CDR2 FVKESK. Trimming took off 0 bases at V and 5 bases at J, with 15 bases between the two ends. For the CDR3, the DNA is TGTGCCAGCAGCCAAGATCTGACGGGATCGGGAGATACGCAGTATTTT. Its translation: CASSQDLTGSGDTQYF.

This chain uses TRBV7-8 with TRBJ1-3; D gene ambiguous. Trimming removed 5 bases from V and 0 bases from J, with 14 bases in between. CDR3 length: 16 residues. CDR1 is SGHVS, CDR2 FQNEAQ, per germline. The CDR3 coding sequence is TGTGCCAGCAGCCCGAGAGACGGTAGCTCTGGAAACACCATATATTTT. Protein: CASSPRDGSSGNTIYF.

V gene TRBV5-1 combines with J gene TRBJ2-3, with 9 positions matching TRBD2. With 2 bases clipped from V and 2 bases from J, the junction kept 6 bases outside the gene matches. In germline, CDR1 is SGHRS, CDR2 YFSETQ. This CDR3 comprises 16 residues. The DNA of the CDR3 is TGCGCCAGCAGCTTAGGTTCTAGCGGGGACACAGATACGCAGTATTTT. Translation gives CASSLGSSGDTDTQYF.

This clone occurred once. J is TRBJ2-3 and V is TRBV5-4; 7 bases match TRBD1. Germline CDR1 is SGHNT and CDR2 is YYREEE (reference sequence). The CDR3 sequence is 16 residues long. The trim removed 0 bases at V and 6 bases at J, leaving 10 bases unmatched. CDR3 coding DNA: TGTGCCAGCAGCTTGGCGGTAGGGGGCGGGTGGGATACGCAGTATTTT. The encoded protein is CASSLAVGGGWDTQYF.

This chain joins TRBV5-1 and TRBJ2-7; TRBD2 agrees at 13 bases. Germline assignment: CDR1 SGHRS and CDR2 YFSETQ. This CDR3 is 18 amino acids long. V was pared by 2 bases and J by 0 bases, with 8 bases of the junction left unmatched. Here the CDR3 reads CASSLHSGTSGVSYEQYF. The CDR3 nucleotides read TGCGCCAGCAGCTTACATTCTGGGACTAGCGGGGTCTCCTACGAGCAGTACTTC.

The chain has TRBV5-4 and TRBJ1-1; TRBD1 might be the D (6 bases). Germline loops: CDR1 SGHNT, CDR2 YYREEE (reference sequence). The CDR3 covers 14 residues. The V gene lost 1 base and the J gene lost 7 bases, with 14 bases spanning the gap. The chain's CDR3 is CASSLQGRRGEAFF. The CDR3 bases are TGTGCCAGCAGCTTGCAGGGGAGGAGGGGTGAAGCTTTCTTT. Full variable domain (missing parts from reference TRBV5-4 and TRBJ1-1): ETGVTQSPTHLIKTRGQQVTLRCSSQSGHNTVSWYQQALGQGPQFIFQYYREEENGRGNFPPRFSGLQFPNYSSELNVNALELDDSALYLCASSLQGRRGEAFFGQGTRLTVV.

This clone was seen a handful of times. The chain employs TRBV30 and TRBJ2-5; D gene unclear. Germline loops: CDR1 GTSNPN, CDR2 SVGIG (reference sequence). CDR3 length: 14 residues. Trimming cost V 3 bases and J 5 bases, with 16 bases left between them. CDR3 loop: CAWSPGLPGETQYF. In nucleotides, the CDR3 is TGTGCCTGGAGCCCGGGCCTTCCTGGGGAGACCCAGTACTTC. Looking up the rest from reference TRBV30 and TRBJ2-5 gives the full variable domain: SQTIHQWPATLVQPVGSPLSLECTVEGTSNPNLYWYRQAAGRGLQLLFYSVGIGQISSEVPQNLSASRPQDRQFILSSKKLLLSDSGFYLCAWSPGLPGETQYFGPGTRLLVL.

This clone has only a few counts. The chain employs TRBV10-1 and TRBJ2-5, with D perhaps being TRBD1 or TRBD2 (5 bases each). V was clipped by 2 bases and J by 4 bases, with 14 bases between them. This CDR3 is built from 15 residues. Per germline, CDR1 WNHNN and CDR2 SYGVQD (reference sequence). The CDR3 spells CASSEAAGGGETQYF. As DNA, the CDR3 is TGCGCCAGCAGTGAGGCCGCGGGTGGGGGAGAGACCCAGTACTTC.

The chain uses TRBV18 and TRBJ2-7; 7 bases align to TRBD1. The CDR3 is 15 residues long. J gave up 0 bases and V 4 bases, and 6 bases lay outside the gene matches. The germline gives CDR1 KGHSH, CDR2 LQKENI. This CDR3 is CASSQGAGGSYEQYF. DNA for the CDR3: TGTGCCAGCTCACAAGGGGCAGGGGGCTCCTACGAGCAGTACTTC.

The chain recombines TRBV7-3 with TRBJ1-3; D is unresolved. V dropped 1 base and J dropped 2 bases, with 9 bases sitting between them. Germline CDR1 and CDR2: SGHTA and FQGTGA. This CDR3 has 15 residues. CDR3: CASSLMVGPGNTIYF. DNA for the CDR3: TGTGCCAGCAGCTTAATGGTGGGCCCTGGAAACACCATATATTTT.